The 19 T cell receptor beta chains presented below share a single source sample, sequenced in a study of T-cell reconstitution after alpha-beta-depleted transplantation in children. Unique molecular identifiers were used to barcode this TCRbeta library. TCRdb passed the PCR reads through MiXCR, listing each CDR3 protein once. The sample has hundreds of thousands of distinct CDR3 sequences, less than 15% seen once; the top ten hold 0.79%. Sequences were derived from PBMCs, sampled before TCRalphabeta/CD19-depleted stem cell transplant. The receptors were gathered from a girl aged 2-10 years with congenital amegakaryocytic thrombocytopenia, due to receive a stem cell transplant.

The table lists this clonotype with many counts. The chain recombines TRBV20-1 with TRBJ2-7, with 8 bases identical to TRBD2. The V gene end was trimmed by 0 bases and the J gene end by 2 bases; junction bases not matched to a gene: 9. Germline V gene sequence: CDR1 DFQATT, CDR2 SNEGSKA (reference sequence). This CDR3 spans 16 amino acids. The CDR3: CSARDPQLAVTYEQYF. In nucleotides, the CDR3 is TGCAGTGCTAGAGATCCCCAACTAGCGGTCACCTACGAGCAGTACTTC.

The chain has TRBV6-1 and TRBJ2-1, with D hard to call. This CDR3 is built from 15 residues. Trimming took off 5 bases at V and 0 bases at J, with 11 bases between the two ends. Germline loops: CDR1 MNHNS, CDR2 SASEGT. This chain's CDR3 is CASSKTMSSYNEQFF. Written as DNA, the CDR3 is TGTGCCAGCAGTAAAACGATGAGCTCCTACAATGAGCAGTTCTTC.

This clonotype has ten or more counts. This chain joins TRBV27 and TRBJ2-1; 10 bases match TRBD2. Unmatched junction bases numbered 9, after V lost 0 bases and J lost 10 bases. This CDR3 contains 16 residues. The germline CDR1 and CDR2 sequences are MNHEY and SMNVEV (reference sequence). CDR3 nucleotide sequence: TGTGCCAGCAGTTTATCGCTCAGCGGGAGGGCCAGCGAGCAGTTCTTC. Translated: CASSLSLSGRASEQFF.

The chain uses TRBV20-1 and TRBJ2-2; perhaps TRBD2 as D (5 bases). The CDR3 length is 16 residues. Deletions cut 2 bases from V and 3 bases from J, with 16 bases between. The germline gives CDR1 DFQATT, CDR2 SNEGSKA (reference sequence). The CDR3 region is CSARILGSSYTGELFF. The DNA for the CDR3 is TGCAGTGCTAGAATCCTTGGGAGCTCCTACACCGGGGAGCTGTTTTTT.

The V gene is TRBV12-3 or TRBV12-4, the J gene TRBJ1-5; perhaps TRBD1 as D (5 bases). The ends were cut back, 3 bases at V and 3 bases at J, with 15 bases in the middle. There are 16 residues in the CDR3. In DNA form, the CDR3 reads TGTGCCAGCAGTTTCCCCGGGGGGTCCAACAATCAGCCCCAGCATTTT. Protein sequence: CASSFPGGSNNQPQHF.

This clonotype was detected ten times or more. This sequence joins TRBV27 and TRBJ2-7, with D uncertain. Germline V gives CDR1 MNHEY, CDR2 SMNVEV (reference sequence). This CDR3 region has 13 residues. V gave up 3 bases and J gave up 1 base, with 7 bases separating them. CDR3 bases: TGTGCCAGCAGTTTCGACATTTCCTACGAGCAGTACTTC. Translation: CASSFDISYEQYF.

DNA of the CDR3: TGTGCCAGCAGCCACGAGACGGGTAAAGCCTATGGCTACACCTTC. Its translation is CASSHETGKAYGYTF. V is TRBV7-2 and J is TRBJ1-2; D not certain. CDR1 and CDR2 from the germline V gene are SGHTA and FQGNSA. V was pared by 5 bases and J by 4 bases, with 17 bases between. This CDR3 spans 15 amino acids.

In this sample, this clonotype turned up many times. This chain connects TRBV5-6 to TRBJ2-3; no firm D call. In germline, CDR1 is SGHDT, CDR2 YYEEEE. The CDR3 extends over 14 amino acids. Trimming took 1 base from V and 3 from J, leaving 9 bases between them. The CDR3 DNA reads TGTGCCAGCAGCTTGATGCGGAGAACAGATACGCAGTATTTT. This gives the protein CASSLMRRTDTQYF.

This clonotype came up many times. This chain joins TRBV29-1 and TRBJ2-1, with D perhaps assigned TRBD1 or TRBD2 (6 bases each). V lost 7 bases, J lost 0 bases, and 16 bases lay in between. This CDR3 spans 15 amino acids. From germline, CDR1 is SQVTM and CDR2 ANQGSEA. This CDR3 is CSALGGTNSYNEQFF. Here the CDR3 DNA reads TGCAGCGCTTTAGGGGGGACCAACTCCTACAATGAGCAGTTCTTC.

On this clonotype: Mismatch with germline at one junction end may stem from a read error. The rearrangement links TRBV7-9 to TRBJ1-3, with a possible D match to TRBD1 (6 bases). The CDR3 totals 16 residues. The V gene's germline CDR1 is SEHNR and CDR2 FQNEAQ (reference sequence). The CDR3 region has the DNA TGTGCCAGCAGCTTTTCGGGGGCCATCTCTGGAAACACCATAAATTTT. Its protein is CASSFSGAISGNTINF.

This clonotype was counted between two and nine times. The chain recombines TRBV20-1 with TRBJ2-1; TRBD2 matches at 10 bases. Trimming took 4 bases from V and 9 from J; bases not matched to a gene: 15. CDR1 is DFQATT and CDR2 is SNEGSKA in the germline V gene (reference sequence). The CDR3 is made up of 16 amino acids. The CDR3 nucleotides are TGCAGTGCTACCAACGGGGAACTAGCGGGGCTCGGTGAGCAGTTCTTC. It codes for CSATNGELAGLGEQFF.

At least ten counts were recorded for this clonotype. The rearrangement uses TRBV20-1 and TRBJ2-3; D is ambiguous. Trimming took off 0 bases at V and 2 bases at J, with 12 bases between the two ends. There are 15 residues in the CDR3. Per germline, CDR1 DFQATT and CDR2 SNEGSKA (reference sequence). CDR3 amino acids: CSARDARQDTDTQYF. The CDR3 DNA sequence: TGCAGTGCTAGAGATGCGCGGCAGGACACAGATACGCAGTATTTT.

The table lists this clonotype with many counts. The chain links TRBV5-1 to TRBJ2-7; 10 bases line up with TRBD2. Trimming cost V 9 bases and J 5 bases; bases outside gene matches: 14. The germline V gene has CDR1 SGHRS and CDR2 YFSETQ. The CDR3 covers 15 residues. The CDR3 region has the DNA TGCGCCACCCATGCGGGTGGTCTAGCGGGAGACGAGCAGTACTTC. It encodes CATHAGGLAGDEQYF.

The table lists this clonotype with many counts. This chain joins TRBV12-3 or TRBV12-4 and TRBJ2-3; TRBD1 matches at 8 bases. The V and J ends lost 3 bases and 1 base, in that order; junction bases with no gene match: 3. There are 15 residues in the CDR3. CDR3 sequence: CASSLLGQGTDTQYF. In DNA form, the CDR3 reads TGTGCCAGCAGTTTGTTGGGACAGGGCACAGATACGCAGTATTTT.

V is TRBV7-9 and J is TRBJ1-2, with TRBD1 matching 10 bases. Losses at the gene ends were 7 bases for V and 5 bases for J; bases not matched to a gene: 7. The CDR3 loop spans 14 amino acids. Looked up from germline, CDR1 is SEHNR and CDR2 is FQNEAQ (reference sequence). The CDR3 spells CASNPGQGSYGYTF. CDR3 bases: TGTGCCAGCAACCCGGGACAGGGGTCTTATGGCTACACCTTC.

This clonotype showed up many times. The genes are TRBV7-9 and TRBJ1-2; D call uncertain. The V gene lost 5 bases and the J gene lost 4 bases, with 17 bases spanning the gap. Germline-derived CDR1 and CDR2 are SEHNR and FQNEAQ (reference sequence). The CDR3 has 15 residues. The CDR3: CASSTPTGVIYGYTF. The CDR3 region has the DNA TGTGCCAGCAGCACTCCTACCGGCGTGATCTATGGCTACACCTTC.

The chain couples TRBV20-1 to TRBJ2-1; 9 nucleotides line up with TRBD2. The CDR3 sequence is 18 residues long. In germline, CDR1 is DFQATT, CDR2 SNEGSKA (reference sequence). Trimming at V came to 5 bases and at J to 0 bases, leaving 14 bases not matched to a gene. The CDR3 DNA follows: TGCAGTGCTCAGGCTCCGGTAAATAGCGGGAGCTCCTACAATGAGCAGTTCTTC. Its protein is CSAQAPVNSGSSYNEQFF.

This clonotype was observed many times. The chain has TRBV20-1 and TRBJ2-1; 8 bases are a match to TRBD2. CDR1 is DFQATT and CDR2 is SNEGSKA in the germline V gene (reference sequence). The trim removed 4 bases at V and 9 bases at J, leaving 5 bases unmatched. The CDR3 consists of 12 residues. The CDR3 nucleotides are TGCAGTGCTAAGCGGGAGTTAGGTGAGCAGTTCTTC. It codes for CSAKRELGEQFF.

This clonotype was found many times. The CDR3 DNA follows: TGTGCCAGCAGTGACCGTGGTTACAATGAGCAGTTCTTC. As protein: CASSDRGYNEQFF. The J gene is TRBJ2-1, the V gene TRBV6-4; the D is unclear. V dropped 2 bases and J dropped 4 bases, with 6 bases sitting between them. The CDR3 is 13 amino acids. Germline CDR1 is MRHNA and CDR2 is SNTAGT.